The 24 T cell receptor beta chains below were found in one sample sequenced in a study of identical twins. TCRdb re-analysed the 5' RACE reads in MiXCR, keeping a single row per CDR3 protein. In the table there are roughly 750,000 distinct CDR3 sequences, about 20% of which are singletons. These data are also associated with another study on T cells expressing NK-cell markers.

Input material: PBMCs. The receptors derive from a woman between 18 and 29 years old in good health.

This clonotype was counted only a few times. The gene calls are TRBV12-3 or TRBV12-4 and TRBJ2-7; TRBD2 matches 8 bases. There are 15 residues in the CDR3. V trimming: 1 base; J trimming: 2 bases; junction bases outside the gene matches: 4. CDR3 DNA: TGTGCCAGCAGTTTAGTTTACGGGAGGGCCTACGAGCAGTACTTC. This encodes CASSLVYGRAYEQYF.

Only a few counts were recorded for this clonotype. This rearrangement joins TRBV30 to TRBJ2-7; the D gene could be TRBD1 or TRBD2 (5 bases each). The CDR3 loop spans 14 amino acids. Between the trimmed V and J ends, which lost 4 bases and 4 bases, there was a span of 17 bases. Germline CDR1 reads GTSNPN; CDR2 reads SVGIG (reference sequence). In DNA form, the CDR3 reads TGTGCCTGGACCGACGGTATGGGGACGTACGAGCAGTACTTC. Translation: CAWTDGMGTYEQYF. Drawing the rest from reference TRBV30 and TRBJ2-7, the complete variable domain is SQTIHQWPATLVQPVGSPLSLECTVEGTSNPNLYWYRQAAGRGLQLLFYSVGIGQISSEVPQNLSASRPQDRQFILSSKKLLLSDSGFYLCAWTDGMGTYEQYFGPGTRLTVT.

The chain joins TRBV10-3 to TRBJ2-2; 9 nucleotides match TRBD1. The V segment lost 6 bases and the J segment 5 bases; nucleotides outside the gene matches: 7. CDR1 ENHRY and CDR2 SYGVKD come from the germline V gene. This CDR3 spans 15 amino acids. The CDR3 reads CAIRNGTGLTGELFF. CDR3 nucleotides: TGTGCCATCAGAAACGGGACAGGGTTGACCGGGGAGCTGTTTTTT.

Worth noting for this clonotype: This may come from a read error, since a much larger clone is one base off. This rearrangement joins TRBV6-5 to TRBJ1-1; no clear D gene. Trimming left V 6 bases short and J 1 base short, with 9 bases between. This CDR3 is 13 amino acids long. Germline V gives CDR1 MNHEY, CDR2 SVGAGI. The CDR3 region is CASSSHENTEAFF. CDR3 DNA: TGTGCCAGCAGCTCACACGAGAACACTGAAGCTTTCTTT.

This clonotype was counted many times. The chain uses TRBV12-3 or TRBV12-4 and TRBJ1-1, with TRBD1 matching over 7 bases. With 7 bases clipped from V and 2 bases from J, the junction kept 7 bases outside the gene matches. This CDR3 spans 14 amino acids. The CDR3: CASTRDRVNTEAFF. In DNA form, the CDR3 reads TGTGCCAGCACACGGGACAGAGTCAACACTGAAGCTTTCTTT.

The genes are TRBV29-1 and TRBJ2-5; D ambiguous. V dropped 1 base and J dropped 5 bases, with 8 bases sitting between them. This CDR3 contains 12 residues. Germline assignment: CDR1 SQVTM and CDR2 ANQGSEA. The CDR3, as DNA: TGCAGCGTTGAAGCAACCCGGGAGACCCAGTACTTC. Protein sequence: CSVEATRETQYF.

This clonotype was seen more than once but under ten times. The CDR3 bases are TGCAGTGCTGAGCAGGAAAAACTGTTTTTT. Its translation is CSAEQEKLFF. This rearrangement joins TRBV20-1 to TRBJ1-4; D is undetermined. The CDR3 length is 10 residues. V lost 5 bases, J lost 8 bases, and 6 bases lay in between. Germline CDR1 reads DFQATT; CDR2 reads SNEGSKA (reference sequence).

The CDR3 protein is CASSGGRGRSDTQYF. The CDR3 DNA reads TGTGCCAGCTCAGGAGGTAGGGGGCGCTCAGATACGCAGTATTTT. This chain joins TRBV12-3 or TRBV12-4 and TRBJ2-3; 7 bases agree with TRBD1. V lost 8 bases, J lost 4 bases, and 12 bases stayed unmatched. The CDR3 totals 15 residues.

This clonotype was observed at least ten times. The chain couples TRBV11-2 to TRBJ1-1; D is ambiguous. CDR1 and CDR2 from the germline V gene are SGHAT and FQNNGV. The CDR3 consists of 15 residues. Trimming shortened V by 5 bases and J by 0 bases, and 13 bases separated the two germline ends. CDR3 protein: CASSPRVQMNTEAFF. As DNA, the CDR3 is TGTGCCAGCAGCCCCCGAGTACAGATGAACACTGAAGCTTTCTTT.

With respect to this clonotype: At one of its ends the junction is not consistent with the germline gene, which may arise from a read error. This rearrangement joins TRBV5-1 to TRBJ2-1; D is unclear. The CDR3 loop spans 13 amino acids. Germline V lookup: CDR1 SGHRS, CDR2 YFSETQ. CDR3 DNA: TGCGCCAGCAGCCGACCGTCCTGCAATGAGCAGTTCTTC. Protein: CASSRPSCNEQFF.

V usage is TRBV7-6 and J usage is TRBJ2-1, with D perhaps assigned TRBD1 or TRBD2 (6 bases each). Germline-derived CDR1 and CDR2 are SGHVS and FNYEAQ. The CDR3 extends over 17 amino acids. With 1 base removed from V and 0 bases from J, the gap between germline ends came to 13 bases. The DNA of the CDR3 is TGTGCCAGCAGCTTAGGGTTAGGGGGGACCTCCTACAATGAGCAGTTCTTC. Protein sequence: CASSLGLGGTSYNEQFF.

The chain carries TRBV12-3 or TRBV12-4 and TRBJ2-2; a weak D match, TRBD2 (5 bases). This CDR3 region has 14 residues. The V and J ends lost 6 bases and 6 bases respectively, with 14 bases between them. The CDR3 protein is CASRWTPGPGELFF. The CDR3 nucleotides read TGTGCCAGCAGATGGACTCCGGGTCCCGGGGAGCTGTTTTTT.

This clonotype showed up just a few times. The CDR3 sequence: CASRAFLGTSTDTQYF. CDR3 DNA: TGTGCCAGCAGGGCCTTCTTGGGGACCAGCACAGATACGCAGTATTTT. V is TRBV6-1 and J is TRBJ2-3, with D possibly called TRBD1 or TRBD2 (5 bases each). Looked up from germline, CDR1 is MNHNS and CDR2 is SASEGT. The CDR3 spans 16 residues. The V and J ends lost 6 bases and 0 bases respectively, with 16 bases between them.

This clonotype appeared a few times. This rearrangement joins TRBV6-2 or TRBV6-3 to TRBJ2-4; the D is unclear. V was cut by 0 bases and J by 12 bases, with 9 bases left in between. This CDR3 has 12 amino acids. Per germline, CDR1 MNHEY and CDR2 SVGEGT. DNA for the CDR3: TGTGCCAGCAGTTACTCGAAGTATACTCAGTACTTC. It specifies CASSYSKYTQYF.

Comments on this clonotype: No conserved phenylalanine or tryptophan is present at the end of the CDR3, so a read error is the likely explanation. The J gene is TRBJ2-5, the V gene TRBV2; D remains unclear. There are 12 residues in the CDR3. CDR1 is SNHLY and CDR2 is FYNNEI in the germline V gene. V was shortened by 3 bases and J by 5 bases, with 7 bases between the two germline ends. CDR3 sequence reads: CASSEQSETQYC. CDR3 DNA: TGTGCCAGCAGTGAGCAGAGCGAGACCCAGTACTGC.

A few counts support this clonotype. This chain connects TRBV5-1 to TRBJ2-7, with D possibly being TRBD2 (6 bases). This CDR3 is 14 amino acids long. V was shortened by 3 bases and J by 0 bases, with 10 bases between the two germline ends. Germline V CDR1 and CDR2: SGHRS, YFSETQ. The DNA for the CDR3 is TGCGCCAGCAGCTCAGACGGGAGCTCCTACGAGCAGTACTTC. It yields the protein CASSSDGSSYEQYF.

The rearrangement uses TRBV30 and TRBJ2-1; 10 bases are a match to TRBD2. Germline loops: CDR1 GTSNPN, CDR2 SVGIG (reference sequence). This CDR3 comprises 15 residues. Losses at the gene ends were 0 bases for V and 7 bases for J; bases not matched to a gene: 6. The CDR3 region is CAWSVSSGSRNEQFF. Here the CDR3 DNA reads TGTGCCTGGAGTGTCTCTAGCGGGAGCAGAAATGAGCAGTTCTTC.

This clonotype was seen ten or more times. The chain is built from TRBV3-1 and TRBJ2-1, with TRBD2 matching over 10 bases. J lost 0 bases, V lost 4 bases, and 15 bases had no gene match. This CDR3 spans 20 amino acids. Germline V gene data show CDR1 as LGHDT and CDR2 as YNNKEL (reference sequence). CDR3 in amino acids: CASSPIAGGPEKSSYNEQFF. In nucleotides, the CDR3 is TGTGCCAGCAGCCCAATAGCGGGAGGTCCTGAGAAAAGCTCCTACAATGAGCAGTTCTTC.

In its sample, this clonotype was seen a few times. The V call is TRBV9, the J call TRBJ2-1; D unclear. The V and J ends lost 4 bases and 6 bases respectively, with 14 bases between them. Looked up from germline, CDR1 is SGDLS and CDR2 is YYNGEE. This CDR3 comprises 14 residues. CDR3 in amino acids: CASSPPSGGNEQFF. The CDR3 nucleotides read TGTGCCAGCAGCCCGCCCTCAGGCGGCAATGAGCAGTTCTTC.

The V gene is TRBV7-3, the J gene TRBJ1-5; a weak D match, TRBD1 (6 bases). The germline V gene has CDR1 SGHTA and CDR2 FQGTGA. With 4 bases removed from V and 5 bases from J, the gap between germline ends came to 27 bases. This CDR3 has 19 amino acids. The CDR3 DNA follows: TGTGCCAGCAGCTGCCCTCTGTCGACAGGATCGGATCCCCATCAGCCCCAGCATTTT. As protein: CASSCPLSTGSDPHQPQHF.

The CDR3 DNA sequence: TGTGCCAGCTCTCACAACAGGATGGACGAGCAGTACTTC. It translates to CASSHNRMDEQYF. The chain combines TRBV18 with TRBJ2-7; D might be TRBD1 (5 bases). V lost 6 bases and J lost 5, with 14 bases in between. Germline values: CDR1 KGHSH, CDR2 LQKENI. The CDR3 sequence is 13 residues long.

The rearrangement uses TRBV7-9 and TRBJ2-2, with 8 bases fitting TRBD1. Unmatched junction bases numbered 6, after V lost 8 bases and J lost 7 bases. Looked up from germline, CDR1 is SEHNR and CDR2 is FQNEAQ (reference sequence). The CDR3 has 13 residues. CDR3 DNA sequence: TGTGCCAGCGCGCGCACAGGGGGCGGGGAGCTGTTTTTT. Translated, it gives CASARTGGGELFF.

The V gene is TRBV27, the J gene TRBJ2-7; a possible D gene is TRBD2 (5 bases). V lost 7 bases, J lost 5 bases, and 18 bases lay in between. The germline V gene encodes CDR1 MNHEY and CDR2 SMNVEV (reference sequence). The CDR3 has 14 residues. The CDR3 is CASMPSRLLHEQYF. The DNA of the CDR3 is TGTGCCAGCATGCCTAGCCGCCTGTTGCACGAGCAGTACTTC.

The chain recombines TRBV10-3 with TRBJ2-7; 7 nucleotides line up with TRBD1. Germline CDR1 reads ENHRY; CDR2 reads SYGVKD. V lost 5 bases and J lost 3; bases outside the gene matches: 4. The CDR3 is 13 residues long. CDR3 residues: CAISRAGGYEQYF. The CDR3 region has the DNA TGTGCCATCAGTCGGGCAGGGGGCTACGAGCAGTACTTC.